The 32 T cell receptor beta chains in this list originate from one sample, sequenced in a study of cytomegalovirus exposure and HLA in healthy donors (dated by TCRdb to 2016 to 2017). Receptor amplification or capture employed the immunoSEQ multiplex PCR assay. For the multiplex PCR, a mixture combining 60 forward primers for TCR Vbeta segments and 13 reverse primers for TCR Jbeta segments was used. TCRdb re-hosts the immuneACCESS table, in-frame sequences only. Its copies lack some clones; in the studies checked, an unresolved V gene accounts for under half of them, and the cause for the rest is not known. Counted in this sample were 150,000 to 200,000 clones; 80% to 85% of them appeared once. Roughly 1.2% of the sample goes to the ten largest clones. Material: PBMCs. All receptors come from a boy aged 2 to 9 in good health and CMV-seronegative.

The rearrangement links TRBV27 to TRBJ2-1, with unresolved D. Trimming shortened V by 4 bases and J by 0 bases, and 7 bases separated the two germline ends. CDR3 length: 14 residues. Germline lookup yields CDR1 MNHEY and CDR2 SMNVEV (reference sequence). The CDR3, as DNA: TGTGCCAGCAGTTCCATGAGCTCCTACAATGAGCAGTTCTTC. It specifies CASSSMSSYNEQFF.

This rearrangement joins TRBV9 to TRBJ2-5, with D perhaps matching TRBD1 (6 bases). This CDR3 has 15 amino acids. V was pared by 0 bases and J by 2 bases, with 11 bases between. The V gene's germline CDR1 is SGDLS and CDR2 YYNGEE. CDR3 residues: CASSVGGLEQETQYF. In nucleotides, the CDR3 is TGTGCCAGCAGCGTAGGGGGGCTGGAGCAAGAGACCCAGTACTTC.

The V call is TRBV5-5, the J call TRBJ1-4; D is unresolved. The V and J ends lost 8 bases and 4 bases respectively, with 9 bases between them. The germline gives CDR1 SGHKS, CDR2 YYEKEE (reference sequence). The CDR3 contains 12 residues. CDR3 residues: CARASNNEKLFF. As DNA, the CDR3 is TGTGCCAGAGCCTCGAATAATGAAAAACTGTTTTTT.

This clone was detected a few times. V usage is TRBV29-1 and J usage is TRBJ2-1, with 7 bases fitting TRBD2. The CDR3 is 13 amino acids. V shed 4 bases and J 6 bases; nucleotides not matched to a gene: 6. CDR1 is SQVTM and CDR2 is ANQGSEA in the germline V gene. The CDR3 region has the DNA TGCAGCGTTGCGGGGTTAGCGGGCAATGAGCAGTTCTTC. This encodes CSVAGLAGNEQFF.

The chain recombines TRBV9 with TRBJ1-4, with 7 nucleotides matching TRBD1. Germline V lookup: CDR1 SGDLS, CDR2 YYNGEE. The trim removed 4 bases at V and 6 bases at J, leaving 6 bases unmatched. This CDR3 region has 14 residues. DNA for the CDR3: TGTGCCAGCAGCCCGACAGGGTATGATGAAAAACTGTTTTTT. It is translated as CASSPTGYDEKLFF.

This chain links TRBV7-8 with TRBJ1-1; possible D gene TRBD1, 6 bases. Germline CDR1 SGHVS, CDR2 FQNEAQ. V shed 2 bases and J shed 5 bases, with 15 bases lying between them. The CDR3 consists of 15 residues. In DNA, the CDR3 is TGTGCCAGCAGCTTATATGGGGGGCGGGGGACTGAAGCTTTCTTT. Amino acids: CASSLYGGRGTEAFF.

The V call is TRBV4-2, the J call TRBJ2-7, with 9 positions matching TRBD2. The germline CDR1 and CDR2 sequences are LGHNA and YNFKEQ. V lost 4 bases, J lost 0 bases, and 28 bases stayed unmatched. CDR3 size: 23 residues. The CDR3 DNA sequence: TGTGCCAGCAGCCGAATACCCACTGGAGCGGGGTTCCCTAGCGGGGCAAGCTCCTACGAGCAGTACTTC. It translates to CASSRIPTGAGFPSGASSYEQYF.

The V gene is TRBV2, the J gene TRBJ2-5; 9 bases line up with TRBD2. With V trimmed by 2 bases and J by 5 bases, 6 bases remained unmatched. CDR1 is SNHLY, CDR2 FYNNEI, per germline. This CDR3 is built from 15 residues. CDR3 protein: CASSERGLAEETQYF. As DNA, the CDR3 is TGTGCCAGCAGTGAAAGGGGACTAGCAGAGGAGACCCAGTACTTC.

V and J are TRBV10-1 and TRBJ1-1; tentative D call: TRBD1 (5 bases). V lost 0 bases and J 1 base, leaving 9 bases between the germline ends. This CDR3 is built from 15 residues. Germline V gene data show CDR1 as WNHNN and CDR2 as SYGVQD (reference sequence). CDR3 in DNA: TGCGCCAGCAGTGAGTCCGGGGACTGGAACACTGAAGCTTTCTTT. This gives the protein CASSESGDWNTEAFF.

The CDR3 coding sequence is TGCGCCAGCAGCTTGGAGGGCGGGCCCAGAGCAGATACGCAGTATTTT. Protein sequence: CASSLEGGPRADTQYF. V gene TRBV5-1 combines with J gene TRBJ2-3; tentatively, D is TRBD2 (5 bases). CDR1 is SGHRS and CDR2 is YFSETQ in the germline V gene. The V and J ends lost 0 bases and 4 bases respectively, with 15 bases between them. The CDR3 extends over 16 amino acids. Drawing the rest from reference TRBV5-1 and TRBJ2-3, the complete variable domain is KAGVTQTPRYLIKTRGQQVTLSCSPISGHRSVSWYQQTPGQGLQFLFEYFSETQRNKGNFPGRFSGRQFSNSRSEMNVSTLELGDSALYLCASSLEGGPRADTQYFGPGTRLTVL.

The chain couples TRBV5-6 to TRBJ2-3; D is perhaps TRBD2 (5 bases). CDR1 and CDR2 (germline): SGHDT, YYEEEE. This CDR3 spans 15 amino acids. V gave up 4 bases and J gave up 2 bases, with 14 bases separating them. The CDR3 nucleotides are TGTGCCAGCAGCCTAGGGAGTCAATACACAGATACGCAGTATTTT. Its translation: CASSLGSQYTDTQYF.

The chain is built from TRBV7-9 and TRBJ2-1; D gene ambiguous. Germline CDR1 and CDR2: SEHNR and FQNEAQ (reference sequence). The CDR3 is 15 amino acids. V lost 6 bases and J 5 bases, leaving 17 bases between the germline ends. CDR3 in amino acids: CASSSPSSQNNEQFF. The CDR3 nucleotides are TGTGCCAGCAGTTCCCCGAGCTCCCAAAACAATGAGCAGTTCTTC.

The rearrangement joins TRBV4-3 to TRBJ2-1, with TRBD1 matching 12 bases. The CDR3 runs 18 residues. Germline V lookup: CDR1 LGHNA, CDR2 YSLEER. V was pared by 4 bases and J by 7 bases, with 14 bases of the junction left unmatched. The CDR3: CASSRVRPGQGARNEQFF. In DNA form, the CDR3 reads TGCGCCAGCAGCCGCGTAAGGCCGGGACAGGGGGCTCGAAATGAGCAGTTCTTC.

This clone was seen only once. V gene TRBV6-5 combines with J gene TRBJ2-2, with D tentatively TRBD2 (6 bases). Trimming cost V 5 bases and J 7 bases, with 17 bases left between them. The CDR3 runs 15 residues. The germline V gene has CDR1 MNHEY and CDR2 SVGAGI. CDR3 sequence (DNA): TGTGCCAGCAGTCCGGGACTCTACTTTGACGGGGAGCTGTTTTTT. Translation: CASSPGLYFDGELFF.

This clone is a singleton in its sample. The chain employs TRBV5-5 and TRBJ1-1; possibly TRBD1 for D (6 bases). CDR3 size: 16 residues. The germline CDR1 and CDR2 sequences are SGHKS and YYEKEE (reference sequence). V lost 2 bases, J lost 0 bases, and 14 bases lay in between. CDR3 coding DNA: TGTGCCAGCAGCTTTAGGCAGGGGTTGGTGAACACTGAAGCTTTCTTT. Translating gives CASSFRQGLVNTEAFF.

This chain joins TRBV19 and TRBJ1-5, with D perhaps TRBD1 (5 bases). There are 15 residues in the CDR3. Germline assignment: CDR1 LNHDA and CDR2 SQIVND (reference sequence). Trimming left V 7 bases short and J 5 bases short, with 18 bases between. CDR3 loop: CASNPSGGRDQPQHF. The CDR3, as DNA: TGTGCCAGTAATCCAAGCGGGGGGAGGGATCAGCCCCAGCATTTT. Variable domain in full (rest from reference TRBV19 and TRBJ1-5): DGGITQSPKYLFRKEGQNVTLSCEQNLNHDAMYWYRQDPGQGLRLIYYSQIVNDFQKGDIAEGYSVSREKKESFPLTVTSAQKNPTAFYLCASNPSGGRDQPQHFGDGTRLSIL.

This chain links TRBV29-1 with TRBJ2-7, with D possibly being TRBD1 (6 bases). This CDR3 contains 14 residues. With 7 bases removed from V and 0 bases from J, the gap between germline ends came to 16 bases. Germline CDR1 reads SQVTM; CDR2 reads ANQGSEA. The CDR3 nucleotides read TGCAGCGAACGGACAGCCGATTTCTCCTACGAGCAGTACGTC. Translating gives CSERTADFSYEQYV.

The chain carries TRBV19 and TRBJ2-6, with D perhaps TRBD2 (6 bases). Trimming stripped 5 bases from V and 4 bases from J, with 15 bases between. CDR1 is LNHDA, CDR2 SQIVND, per germline (reference sequence). The CDR3 covers 16 residues. The DNA of the CDR3 is TGTGCCAGTAGTCCCCCCTTAGGAGGGGGGGCCAACGTCCTGACTTTC. This encodes CASSPPLGGGANVLTF.

The rearrangement joins TRBV14 to TRBJ1-1, with no clear D. The CDR3 extends over 12 amino acids. CDR1 SGHDN and CDR2 FVKESK come from the germline V gene. Trimming removed 3 bases from V and 3 bases from J, with 5 bases in between. For the CDR3, the DNA is TGTGCCAGCAGCCAGGGAGACACTGAAGCTTTCTTT. Protein product: CASSQGDTEAFF. The complete variable domain, with remaining parts taken from reference TRBV14 and TRBJ1-1, reads EAGVTQFPSHSVIEKGQTVTLRCDPISGHDNLYWYRRVMGKEIKFLLHFVKESKQDESGMPNNRFLAERTGGTYSTLKVQPAELEDSGVYFCASSQGDTEAFFGQGTRLTVV.

V is TRBV6-6 and J is TRBJ2-2; a weak D match, TRBD1 (6 bases). CDR1 is MNHNY, CDR2 SVGAGI, per germline (reference sequence). This CDR3 contains 16 residues. Trimming pared 7 bases from V and 0 bases from J, leaving 15 bases between. Here the CDR3 DNA reads TGTGCCAGCACCCGACCGGGACACTCGAACACCGGGGAGCTGTTTTTT. It specifies CASTRPGHSNTGELFF.

The rearrangement joins TRBV5-5 to TRBJ1-2, with D uncertain. Germline CDR1 reads SGHKS; CDR2 reads YYEKEE (reference sequence). With 0 bases removed from V and 8 bases from J, the gap between germline ends came to 14 bases. The CDR3 loop spans 14 amino acids. CDR3 bases: TGTGCCAGCAGCTTGGAGTGGGCCCCTGGGGGCTACACCTTC. This codes for CASSLEWAPGGYTF.

This clone was counted only a few times. The rearrangement joins TRBV6-5 to TRBJ2-7; 10 bases match TRBD2. Germline V lookup: CDR1 MNHEY, CDR2 SVGAGI. V shed 6 bases, J shed 2 bases, and the junction held 4 bases outside the gene matches. The CDR3 has 14 amino acids. CDR3 sequence (DNA): TGTGCCAGCAGCTTAGCGGGGGGAACCTACGAGCAGTACGTC. Encoded protein: CASSLAGGTYEQYV.

The rearrangement joins TRBV10-3 to TRBJ1-1, with TRBD1 matching 12 bases. Germline V gene lookup returns CDR1 ENHRY and CDR2 SYGVKD. This CDR3 has 15 residues. V trimming: 6 bases; J trimming: 1 base; junction bases outside the gene matches: 3. The CDR3 DNA reads as TGTGCCATCAGCCCGGGACAGGGGGCGAACACTGAAGCTTTCTTT. Translating it yields CAISPGQGANTEAFF.

The V gene is TRBV6-5, the J gene TRBJ1-1; TRBD1 might be the D (5 bases). The germline gives CDR1 MNHEY, CDR2 SVGAGI. V dropped 0 bases and J dropped 4 bases, with 12 bases sitting between them. CDR3 size: 15 residues. CDR3 protein: CASSYSNRGSTEAFF. Written as DNA, the CDR3 is TGTGCCAGCAGTTACTCGAATCGGGGGAGCACTGAAGCTTTCTTT.

The chain uses TRBV27 and TRBJ2-1; the D is unclear. Trimming pared 4 bases from V and 4 bases from J, leaving 23 bases between. Germline CDR1 MNHEY, CDR2 SMNVEV (reference sequence). The CDR3 has 18 amino acids. This CDR3 is CASSSRRRNLPKYNEQFF. The CDR3, as DNA: TGTGCCAGCAGTTCGCGGCGCCGCAATTTGCCGAAGTACAATGAGCAGTTCTTC.

The J gene is TRBJ2-3, the V gene TRBV9; weak D call: TRBD2 (6 bases). Germline V lookup: CDR1 SGDLS, CDR2 YYNGEE. V was clipped by 1 base and J by 2 bases, with 11 bases between them. The CDR3 has 15 amino acids. The CDR3 here is CASSVSGTYTDTQYF. CDR3 bases: TGTGCCAGCAGCGTATCCGGGACTTACACAGATACGCAGTATTTT.

The gene calls are TRBV5-5 and TRBJ2-1; 9 bases are shared with TRBD1. Germline V gene sequence: CDR1 SGHKS, CDR2 YYEKEE (reference sequence). This CDR3 contains 15 residues. V was pared by 2 bases and J by 6 bases, with 6 bases of the junction left unmatched. The CDR3 nucleotides read TGTGCCAGCAGCTTAGCGGGACAGGGAATCAATGAGCAGTTCTTC. It translates to CASSLAGQGINEQFF. The full variable domain, rest sourced from reference TRBV5-5 and TRBJ2-1, is DAGVTQSPTHLIKTRGQQVTLRCSPISGHKSVSWYQQVLGQGPQFIFQYYEKEERGRGNFPDRFSARQFPNYSSELNVNALLLGDSALYLCASSLAGQGINEQFFGPGTRLTVL.

This clone showed up just a few times. The rearrangement links TRBV7-2 to TRBJ2-7; 10 bases map to TRBD2. Germline lookup yields CDR1 SGHTA and CDR2 FQGNSA. V dropped 2 bases and J dropped 0; count of bases not matched to a gene: 1. The CDR3 has 15 amino acids. In nucleotides, the CDR3 is TGTGCCAGCAGCTTAATAGCGGGGGGCTCCTACGAGCAGTACTTC. This sequence encodes CASSLIAGGSYEQYF. Full variable domain (missing parts from reference TRBV7-2 and TRBJ2-7): GAGVSQSPSNKVTEKGKDVELRCDPISGHTALYWYRQSLGQGLEFLIYFQGNSAPDKSGLPSDRFSAERTGGSVSTLTIQRTQQEDSAVYLCASSLIAGGSYEQYFGPGTRLTVT.

The chain recombines TRBV15 with TRBJ2-3; D not resolved. CDR1 is LNHNV, CDR2 YYDKDF, per germline (reference sequence). Deletions cut 1 base from V and 5 bases from J, with 4 bases between. CDR3 length: 12 residues. The CDR3 protein is CATSRVGDTQYF. The CDR3 region has the DNA TGTGCCACCAGCAGAGTCGGAGATACGCAGTATTTT.

The genes are TRBV7-9 and TRBJ1-1; D ambiguous. The V end was cut by 2 bases, the J end by 5 bases, with 12 bases between. CDR3 length: 14 amino acids. Germline V gene lookup returns CDR1 SEHNR and CDR2 FQNEAQ (reference sequence). The CDR3 loop is CASSLPGGSTEAFF. The DNA for the CDR3 is TGTGCCAGCAGCTTACCGGGAGGTAGTACTGAAGCTTTCTTT.

The chain carries TRBV6-5 and TRBJ2-3, with a weak D call TRBD2 (5 bases). This CDR3 has 14 amino acids. The germline V gene encodes CDR1 MNHEY and CDR2 SVGAGI. The V and J ends lost 2 bases and 9 bases respectively, with 15 bases between them. DNA for the CDR3: TGTGCCAGCAGTTACACGGTCCGAGGGTCAACGCAGTATTTT. Protein product: CASSYTVRGSTQYF.

DNA for the CDR3: TGTGCCAGCAGCTTAGAACTAGCGGGGGAGACCCAGTACTTC. Translated, it gives CASSLELAGETQYF. The chain carries TRBV7-9 and TRBJ2-5; 10 bases agree with TRBD2. Germline CDR1 is SEHNR and CDR2 is FQNEAQ (reference sequence). Germline trimming cut 1 base from V and 5 bases from J; bases unmatched to any gene: 1. The CDR3 is 14 residues long.